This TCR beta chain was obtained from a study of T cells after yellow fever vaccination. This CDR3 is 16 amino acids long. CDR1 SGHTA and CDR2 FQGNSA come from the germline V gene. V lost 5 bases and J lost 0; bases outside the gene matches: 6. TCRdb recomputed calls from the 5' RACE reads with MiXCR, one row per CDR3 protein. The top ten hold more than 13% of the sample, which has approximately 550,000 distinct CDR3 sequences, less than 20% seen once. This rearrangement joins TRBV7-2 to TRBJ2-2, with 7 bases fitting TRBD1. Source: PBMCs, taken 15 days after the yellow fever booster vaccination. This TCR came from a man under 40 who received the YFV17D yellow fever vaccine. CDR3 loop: CASSGGGTANTGELFF. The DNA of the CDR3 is TGTGCCAGCAGCGGGGGTGGGACAGCGAACACCGGGGAGCTGTTTTTT.